Given below is one TCR beta chain in context. Assay used: immunoSEQ multiplex PCR; TCRdb lists only in-frame clones, some missing. The sample lists 100,000 or so clones, approximately 80% occurring once. Per the germline V gene, CDR1 is GTSNPN and CDR2 is SVGIG (reference sequence). V shed 1 base, J shed 1 base, and the junction held 3 bases outside the gene matches. The CDR3 consists of 14 residues. This sample is drawn from a study of blood T cell repertoires in COVID-19. This rearrangement joins TRBV30 to TRBJ1-1, with 7 bases matching TRBD1. Sequenced: peripheral blood. This TCR was sampled from a man at least 80 years old with acute or convalescent COVID-19. The DNA of the CDR3 is TGTGCCTGGAGTGCCCGGGACAGGAACACTGAAGCTTTCTTT. This gives the protein CAWSARDRNTEAFF. Drawing the rest from reference TRBV30 and TRBJ1-1, the complete variable domain is SQTIHQWPATLVQPVGSPLSLECTVEGTSNPNLYWYRQAAGRGLQLLFYSVGIGQISSEVPQNLSASRPQDRQFILSSKKLLLSDSGFYLCAWSARDRNTEAFFGQGTRLTVV.